This T cell receptor beta chain was identified in a study of OX40 agonist ivuxolimab in advanced cancers. For the study at large: Every patient in dose escalation had hepatocellular carcinoma, melanoma, renal cell or head and neck cancer. Participants, roughly 80% male, averaged 60 years of age, ranging from 23 to 79. Three patients, one with hepatocellular carcinoma and two with cutaneous melanoma, achieved partial responses. Study-level results: What antigens the expanded peripheral T cells recognized was never established.

TCRdb's table, derived via immunoSEQ multiplex PCR, lists solely in-frame clones and lacks some. The table lists around 19,000 clones, more than 80% of them singletons, with around 28% in the top ten. Remarks on this clone: Antigen: not known.

V dropped 5 bases and J dropped 2 bases, with 7 bases sitting between them. The CDR3 covers 13 residues. The germline V gene has CDR1 MNHEY and CDR2 SMNVEV (reference sequence). The TCR comes from an adult with an advanced solid tumor such as melanoma, head and neck, liver or kidney cancer. V is TRBV27 and J is TRBJ1-3; D call uncertain. Sequences were derived from CD4+ or CD8+ T cells sorted from blood, sampled in a trial of the OX40 agonist ivuxolimab. Here the CDR3 DNA reads TGTGCCAGCAGTGACTTTGCTGGAAACACCATATATTTT. Encoded protein: CASSDFAGNTIYF.